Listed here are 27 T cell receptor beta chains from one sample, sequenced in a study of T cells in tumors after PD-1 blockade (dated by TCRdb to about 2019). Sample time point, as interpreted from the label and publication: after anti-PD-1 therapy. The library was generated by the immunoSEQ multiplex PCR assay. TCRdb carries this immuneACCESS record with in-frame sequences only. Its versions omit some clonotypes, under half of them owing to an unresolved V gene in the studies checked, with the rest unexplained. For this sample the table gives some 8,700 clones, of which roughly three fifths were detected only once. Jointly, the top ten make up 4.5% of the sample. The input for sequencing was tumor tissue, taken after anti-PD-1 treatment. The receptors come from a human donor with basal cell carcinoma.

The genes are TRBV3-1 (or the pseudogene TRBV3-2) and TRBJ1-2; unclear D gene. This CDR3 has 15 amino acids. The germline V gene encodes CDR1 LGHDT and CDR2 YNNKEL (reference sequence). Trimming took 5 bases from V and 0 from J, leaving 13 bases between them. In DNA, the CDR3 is TGTGCCAGCAGCGCCGGGATCCAGACTAACTATGGCTACACCTTC. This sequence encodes CASSAGIQTNYGYTF.

CDR3 sequence reads: CATSRVGNGGYTF. DNA for the CDR3: TGTGCCACCAGCAGAGTAGGGAATGGTGGCTACACCTTC. The V call is TRBV15, the J call TRBJ1-2; no clear D. There are 13 residues in the CDR3. Germline V gene lookup returns CDR1 LNHNV and CDR2 YYDKDF (reference sequence). Trimming shortened V by 1 base and J by 7 bases, and 10 bases separated the two germline ends.

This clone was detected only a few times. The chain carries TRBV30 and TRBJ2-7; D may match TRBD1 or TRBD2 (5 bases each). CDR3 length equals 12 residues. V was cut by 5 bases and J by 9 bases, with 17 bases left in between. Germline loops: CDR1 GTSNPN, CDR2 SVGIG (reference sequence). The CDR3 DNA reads TGTGCCTGGGCCGCTTTGATGGGACGGCAGTACTTC. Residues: CAWAALMGRQYF.

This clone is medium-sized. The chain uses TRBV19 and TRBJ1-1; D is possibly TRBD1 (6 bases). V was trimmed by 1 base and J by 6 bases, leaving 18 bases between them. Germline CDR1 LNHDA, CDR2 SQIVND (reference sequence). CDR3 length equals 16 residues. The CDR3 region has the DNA TGTGCCAGTAGTATAGCCCCTTCGGGGGCTGGTGCTGAAGCTTTCTTT. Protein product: CASSIAPSGAGAEAFF.

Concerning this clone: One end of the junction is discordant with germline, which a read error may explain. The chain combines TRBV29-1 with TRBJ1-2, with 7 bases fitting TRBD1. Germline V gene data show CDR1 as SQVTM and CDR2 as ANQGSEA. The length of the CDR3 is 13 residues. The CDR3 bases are TGCAGCGTAGAAGGAGGGGGCGGCTATGGCTACACCTTC. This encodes CSVEGGGGYGYTF.

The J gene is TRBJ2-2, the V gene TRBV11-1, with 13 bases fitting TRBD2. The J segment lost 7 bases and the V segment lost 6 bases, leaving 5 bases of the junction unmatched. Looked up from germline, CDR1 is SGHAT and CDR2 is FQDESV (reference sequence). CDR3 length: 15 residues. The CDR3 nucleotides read TGTGCCAGCAGACTAGCGGGGGGGCGTGACGGGGAGCTGTTTTTT. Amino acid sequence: CASRLAGGRDGELFF.

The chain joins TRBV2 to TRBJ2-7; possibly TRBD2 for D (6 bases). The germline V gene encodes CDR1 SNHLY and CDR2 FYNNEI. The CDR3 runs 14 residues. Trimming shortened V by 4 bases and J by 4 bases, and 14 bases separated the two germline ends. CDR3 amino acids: CASSAGGVMYEQYF. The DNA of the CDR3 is TGTGCCAGCAGTGCCGGCGGGGTGATGTACGAGCAGTACTTC.

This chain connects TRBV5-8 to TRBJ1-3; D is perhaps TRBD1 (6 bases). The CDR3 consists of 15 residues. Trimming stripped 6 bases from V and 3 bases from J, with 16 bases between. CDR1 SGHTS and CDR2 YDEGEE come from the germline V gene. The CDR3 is CASTVRGAGGNTIYF. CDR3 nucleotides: TGTGCCAGCACCGTGCGGGGGGCTGGTGGAAACACCATATATTTT.

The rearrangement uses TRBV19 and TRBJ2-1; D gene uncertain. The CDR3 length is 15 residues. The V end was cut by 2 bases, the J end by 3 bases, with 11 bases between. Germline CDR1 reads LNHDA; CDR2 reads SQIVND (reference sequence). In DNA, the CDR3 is TGTGCCAGTAGTATAAGTCACCCCAGCTACAATGAGCAGTTCTTC. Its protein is CASSISHPSYNEQFF.

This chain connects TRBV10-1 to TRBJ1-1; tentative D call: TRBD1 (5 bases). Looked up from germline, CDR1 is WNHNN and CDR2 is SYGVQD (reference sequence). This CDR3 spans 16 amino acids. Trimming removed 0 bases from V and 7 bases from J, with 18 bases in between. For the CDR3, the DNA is TGCGCCAGCAGTGAGTCGACTCTGAGCGGGAGGGGTGAAGCTTTCTTT. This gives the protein CASSESTLSGRGEAFF.

The CDR3 protein is CASSFGTGGNTGELFF. Written as DNA, the CDR3 is TGTGCCAGCAGCTTTGGGACAGGAGGTAACACCGGGGAGCTGTTTTTT. The gene calls are TRBV7-2 and TRBJ2-2; 8 bases match TRBD1. Germline V gene lookup returns CDR1 SGHTA and CDR2 FQGNSA. The CDR3 is made up of 16 amino acids. The J segment lost 2 bases and the V segment lost 3 bases, leaving 5 bases of the junction unmatched.

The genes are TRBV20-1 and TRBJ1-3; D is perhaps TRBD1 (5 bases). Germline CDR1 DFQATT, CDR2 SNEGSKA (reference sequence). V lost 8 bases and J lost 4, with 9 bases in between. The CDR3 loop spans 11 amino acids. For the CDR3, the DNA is TGCAGTTTGGGGGACGGAAACACCATATATTTT. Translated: CSLGDGNTIYF.

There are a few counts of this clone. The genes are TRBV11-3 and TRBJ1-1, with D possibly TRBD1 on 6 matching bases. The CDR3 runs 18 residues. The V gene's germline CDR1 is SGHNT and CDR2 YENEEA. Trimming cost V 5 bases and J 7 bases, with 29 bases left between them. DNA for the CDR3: TGTGCCAGCAGCGCGGGGGCATTTCAAGGGCCCGGAAAGGGTGAAGCTTTCTTT. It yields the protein CASSAGAFQGPGKGEAFF.

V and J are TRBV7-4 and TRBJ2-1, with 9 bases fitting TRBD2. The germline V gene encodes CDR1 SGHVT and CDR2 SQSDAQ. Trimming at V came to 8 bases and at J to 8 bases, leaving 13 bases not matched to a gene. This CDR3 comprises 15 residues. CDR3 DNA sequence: TGTGCCAGCCTCCTAGGCGGGGGGGCAGTGTATGAGCAGTTCTTC. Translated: CASLLGGGAVYEQFF. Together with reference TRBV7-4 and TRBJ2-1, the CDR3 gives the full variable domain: GAGVSQSPRYKVAKRGRDVALRCDSISGHVTLYWYRQTLGQGSEVLTYSQSDAQRDKSGRPSGRFSAERPERSVSTLKIQRTEQGDSAVYLCASLLGGGAVYEQFFGPGTRLTVL.

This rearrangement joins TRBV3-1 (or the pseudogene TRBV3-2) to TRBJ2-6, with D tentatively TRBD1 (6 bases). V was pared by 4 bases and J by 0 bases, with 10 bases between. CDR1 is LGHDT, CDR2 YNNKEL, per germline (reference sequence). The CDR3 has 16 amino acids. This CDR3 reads CASSPQGRSGANVLTF. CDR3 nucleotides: TGTGCCAGCAGCCCCCAGGGGCGCTCTGGGGCCAACGTCCTGACTTTC.

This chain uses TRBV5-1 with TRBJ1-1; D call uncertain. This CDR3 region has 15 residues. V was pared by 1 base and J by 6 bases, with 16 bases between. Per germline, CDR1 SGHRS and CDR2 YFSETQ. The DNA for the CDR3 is TGCGCCAGCAGCTTGTCTCAGGTCCCGGGCGCTGAAGCTTTCTTT. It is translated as CASSLSQVPGAEAFF.

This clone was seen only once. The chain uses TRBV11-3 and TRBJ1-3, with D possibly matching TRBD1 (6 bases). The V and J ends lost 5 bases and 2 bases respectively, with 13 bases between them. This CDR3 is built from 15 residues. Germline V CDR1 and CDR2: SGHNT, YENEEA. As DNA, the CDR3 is TGTGCCAGCAGCCCCAGGGGAACGGCTGGAAACACCATATATTTT. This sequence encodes CASSPRGTAGNTIYF.

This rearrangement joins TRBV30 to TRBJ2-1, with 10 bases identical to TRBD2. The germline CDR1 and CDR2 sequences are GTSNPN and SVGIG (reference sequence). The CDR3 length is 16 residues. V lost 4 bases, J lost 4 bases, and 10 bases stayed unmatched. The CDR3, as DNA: TGTGCCTGGAAACTGAGCGGGGGGGCCAGGTACAATGAGCAGTTCTTC. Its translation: CAWKLSGGARYNEQFF.

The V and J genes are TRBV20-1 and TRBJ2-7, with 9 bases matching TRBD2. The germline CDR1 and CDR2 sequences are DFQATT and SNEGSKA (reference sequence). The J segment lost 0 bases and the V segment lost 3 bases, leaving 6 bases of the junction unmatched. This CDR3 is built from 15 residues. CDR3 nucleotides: TGCAGTGCTAGTTCACTTAGCGGGAGCTCCTACGAGCAGTACTTC. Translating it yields CSASSLSGSSYEQYF.

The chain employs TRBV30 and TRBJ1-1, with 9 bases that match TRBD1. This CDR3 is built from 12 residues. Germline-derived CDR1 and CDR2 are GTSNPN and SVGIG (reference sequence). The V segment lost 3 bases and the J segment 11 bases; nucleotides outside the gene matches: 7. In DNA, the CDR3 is TGTGCCTGGAGCTGGGACAGGGTTTTCGCTTTCTTT. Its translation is CAWSWDRVFAFF. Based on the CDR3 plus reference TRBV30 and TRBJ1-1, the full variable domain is SQTIHQWPATLVQPVGSPLSLECTVEGTSNPNLYWYRQAAGRGLQLLFYSVGIGQISSEVPQNLSASRPQDRQFILSSKKLLLSDSGFYLCAWSWDRVFAFFGQGTRLTVV.

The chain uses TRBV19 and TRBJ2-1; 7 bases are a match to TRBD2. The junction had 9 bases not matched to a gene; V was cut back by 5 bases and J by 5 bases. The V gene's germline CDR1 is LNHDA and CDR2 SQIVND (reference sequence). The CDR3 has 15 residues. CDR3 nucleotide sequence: TGTGCCAGTAGTCCATTGGCAGGGAGGGACAATGAGCAGTTCTTC. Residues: CASSPLAGRDNEQFF. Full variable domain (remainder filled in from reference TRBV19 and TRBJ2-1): DGGITQSPKYLFRKEGQNVTLSCEQNLNHDAMYWYRQDPGQGLRLIYYSQIVNDFQKGDIAEGYSVSREKKESFPLTVTSAQKNPTAFYLCASSPLAGRDNEQFFGPGTRLTVL.

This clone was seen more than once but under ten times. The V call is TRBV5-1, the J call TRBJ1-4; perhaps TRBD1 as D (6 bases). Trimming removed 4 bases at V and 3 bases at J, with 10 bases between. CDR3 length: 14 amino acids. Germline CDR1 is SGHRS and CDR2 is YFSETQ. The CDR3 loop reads CASSKTGSNEKLFF. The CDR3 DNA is TGCGCCAGCAGCAAGACAGGTTCTAATGAAAAACTGTTTTTT.

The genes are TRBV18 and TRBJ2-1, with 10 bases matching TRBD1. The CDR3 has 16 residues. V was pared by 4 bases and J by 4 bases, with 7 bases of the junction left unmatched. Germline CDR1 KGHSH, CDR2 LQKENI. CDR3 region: CASSRQGAGGYNEQFF. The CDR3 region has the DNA TGTGCCAGCTCACGACAGGGGGCCGGGGGATACAATGAGCAGTTCTTC.

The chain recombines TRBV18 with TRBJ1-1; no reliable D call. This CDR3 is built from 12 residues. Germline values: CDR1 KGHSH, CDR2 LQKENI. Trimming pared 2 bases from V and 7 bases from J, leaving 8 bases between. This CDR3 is CASSPGYGEAFF. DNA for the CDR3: TGTGCCAGCTCACCAGGGTATGGTGAAGCTTTCTTT.

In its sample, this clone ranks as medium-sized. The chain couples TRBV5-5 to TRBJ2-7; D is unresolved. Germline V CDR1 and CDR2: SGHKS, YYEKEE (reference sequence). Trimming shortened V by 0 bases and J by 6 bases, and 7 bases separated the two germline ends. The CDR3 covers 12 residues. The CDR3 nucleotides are TGTGCCAGCAGCTTGGAGTTCGGCGAGCAGTACTTC. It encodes CASSLEFGEQYF. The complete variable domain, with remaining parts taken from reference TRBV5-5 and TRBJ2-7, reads DAGVTQSPTHLIKTRGQQVTLRCSPISGHKSVSWYQQVLGQGPQFIFQYYEKEERGRGNFPDRFSARQFPNYSSELNVNALLLGDSALYLCASSLEFGEQYFGPGTRLTVT.

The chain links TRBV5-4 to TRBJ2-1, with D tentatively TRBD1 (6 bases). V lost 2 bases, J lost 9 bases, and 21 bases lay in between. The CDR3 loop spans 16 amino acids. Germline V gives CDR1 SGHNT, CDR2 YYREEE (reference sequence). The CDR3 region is CASSFGGTVKQGEQFF. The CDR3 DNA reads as TGTGCCAGCAGCTTTGGAGGAACCGTAAAACAGGGTGAGCAGTTCTTC.

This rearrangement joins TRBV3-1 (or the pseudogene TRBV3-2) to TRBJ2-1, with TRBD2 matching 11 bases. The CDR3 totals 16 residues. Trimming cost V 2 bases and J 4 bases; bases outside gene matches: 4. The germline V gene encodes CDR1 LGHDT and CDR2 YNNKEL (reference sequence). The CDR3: CASSQISGGAYNEQFF. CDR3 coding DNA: TGTGCCAGCAGCCAAATTAGCGGGGGGGCATACAATGAGCAGTTCTTC.